Shown below are 26 T cell receptor beta chains from a single sample sequenced in a study of shared T cell receptors in the human thymus. TCRdb keeps only in-frame clones here, not all; method: immunoSEQ multiplex PCR. This sample has hundreds of thousands of clones, with around 87% found just once. The same sample was also studied in work on human thymus T cells.

The sample consisted of thymocytes. The origin of the receptors is a boy in the first two years of life with a congenital heart defect.

The CDR3 here is CASSGHRGRVTDTQYF. For the CDR3, the DNA is TGTGCCAGCAGTGGACACAGGGGGCGGGTGACAGATACGCAGTATTTT. The V call is TRBV28, the J call TRBJ2-3; 9 nucleotides line up with TRBD1. This CDR3 spans 16 amino acids. J lost 3 bases, V lost 5 bases, and 9 bases had no gene match. The germline CDR1 and CDR2 sequences are MDHEN and SYDVKM. Using reference TRBV28 and TRBJ2-3 for the parts outside the CDR3, the full variable domain is DVKVTQSSRYLVKRTGEKVFLECVQDMDHENMFWYRQDPGLGLRLIYFSYDVKMKEKGDIPEGYSVSREKKERFSLILESASTNQTSMYLCASSGHRGRVTDTQYFGPGTRLTVL.

The rearrangement links TRBV9 to TRBJ2-2, with 13 bases matching TRBD2. Germline lookup yields CDR1 SGDLS and CDR2 YYNGEE. This CDR3 region has 17 residues. Germline trimming cut 4 bases from V and 3 bases from J; bases unmatched to any gene: 6. CDR3 DNA: TGTGCCAGCAGCACGACTAGCGGGAGGATCCACACCGGGGAGCTGTTTTTT. It specifies CASSTTSGRIHTGELFF.

The V and J genes are TRBV7-2 and TRBJ1-6; 9 bases are shared with TRBD1. V trimming: 2 bases; J trimming: 7 bases; junction bases outside the gene matches: 12. The CDR3 is 18 amino acids. Germline assignment: CDR1 SGHTA and CDR2 FQGNSA. CDR3 in DNA: TGTGCCAGCAGCTTACCCCACCCACAGGGGGCGAGAAATTCACCCCTCCACTTT. Translation: CASSLPHPQGARNSPLHF.

This chain connects TRBV4-1 to TRBJ2-7; TRBD2 matches at 11 bases. Germline-derived CDR1 and CDR2 are MGHRA and YSYEKL. This CDR3 contains 19 residues. Trimming cost V 1 base and J 5 bases; bases outside gene matches: 16. CDR3 DNA sequence: TGCGCCAGCAGCCAAGCAGGGAACCTTTCTAGCGGGAGGATACACGAGCAGTACTTC. Its protein is CASSQAGNLSSGRIHEQYF.

The chain has TRBV10-3 and TRBJ1-3, with TRBD1 as a possible D gene (6 bases). Germline V lookup: CDR1 ENHRY, CDR2 SYGVKD. The CDR3 has 17 amino acids. V lost 0 bases to trimming and J lost 0 bases, with 12 bases between them. The CDR3, as DNA: TGTGCCATCAGTGAGTCGTGGAGCAGGGGCTCTGGAAACACCATATATTTT. Amino acids: CAISESWSRGSGNTIYF.

The genes are TRBV27 and TRBJ1-5; maybe TRBD1 (6 bases). The CDR3 loop spans 13 amino acids. Germline CDR1 reads MNHEY; CDR2 reads SMNVEV (reference sequence). The V end lost 6 bases, the J end lost 4 bases, and 10 bases lay between the germline ends. CDR3 nucleotide sequence: TGTGCCAGCAGGACCAGGGGTAATCAGCCCCAGCATTTT. Translated, it gives CASRTRGNQPQHF.

This clone was counted between two and nine times. V usage is TRBV28 and J usage is TRBJ1-1; 7 nucleotides align to TRBD1. The trim removed 5 bases at V and 4 bases at J, leaving 13 bases unmatched. This CDR3 spans 16 amino acids. Germline V CDR1 and CDR2: MDHEN, SYDVKM. The DNA for the CDR3 is TGTGCCAGCAGTGTAAACAGGGGAAGTATAGTCACTGAAGCTTTCTTT. Protein: CASSVNRGSIVTEAFF.

This chain links TRBV25-1 with TRBJ1-6; no clear D gene. The CDR3 is 15 residues long. The ends were cut back, 7 bases at V and 0 bases at J, with 10 bases in the middle. Germline V gene data show CDR1 as MGHDK and CDR2 as SYGVNS. The CDR3 bases are TGTGCCAGCATTGCAGGTAGCTCCTATAATTCACCCCTCCACTTT. Its translation: CASIAGSSYNSPLHF.

The chain combines TRBV4-3 with TRBJ2-2; 7 bases match TRBD2. After removal of 0 bases from V and 2 bases from J, the junction contained 12 bases not matched to a gene. Germline CDR1 is LGHNA and CDR2 is YSLEER. The CDR3 has 19 residues. The CDR3 loop reads CASSQDSFDRLANTGELFF. For the CDR3, the DNA is TGCGCCAGCAGCCAAGATTCGTTTGACCGACTAGCAAACACCGGGGAGCTGTTTTTT.

The chain joins TRBV7-6 to TRBJ2-7; TRBD2 matches 8 bases. Germline assignment: CDR1 SGHVS and CDR2 FNYEAQ. V lost 8 bases, J lost 0 bases, and 6 bases stayed unmatched. This CDR3 has 14 amino acids. CDR3 in DNA: TGTGCCAGCTCCAGCGGGAGAAGCTCCTACGAGCAGTACTTC. It is translated as CASSSGRSSYEQYF.

The chain is built from TRBV15 and TRBJ1-4; weak D call: TRBD1 (5 bases). The CDR3 is made up of 13 amino acids. V lost 3 bases and J lost 8, with 10 bases in between. Germline CDR1 reads LNHNV; CDR2 reads YYDKDF (reference sequence). The CDR3 bases are TGTGCCACCAGCAGCCCGGCAGGGGAAAAACTGTTTTTT. Protein: CATSSPAGEKLFF.

This rearrangement joins TRBV5-1 to TRBJ2-7, with D perhaps matching TRBD1 (5 bases). Trimming shortened V by 9 bases and J by 2 bases, and 15 bases separated the two germline ends. This CDR3 is built from 13 residues. CDR1 and CDR2 from the germline V gene are SGHRS and YFSETQ. CDR3 nucleotide sequence: TGCGCCAACTTAGACAGAAATACCTACGAGCAGTACTTC. This sequence encodes CANLDRNTYEQYF. The complete variable domain, with remaining parts taken from reference TRBV5-1 and TRBJ2-7, reads KAGVTQTPRYLIKTRGQQVTLSCSPISGHRSVSWYQQTPGQGLQFLFEYFSETQRNKGNFPGRFSGRQFSNSRSEMNVSTLELGDSALYLCANLDRNTYEQYFGPGTRLTVT.

The chain recombines TRBV28 with TRBJ2-7, with TRBD2 identical over 8 bases. Germline V gives CDR1 MDHEN, CDR2 SYDVKM. The V segment lost 6 bases and the J segment 2 bases; nucleotides outside the gene matches: 9. This CDR3 contains 15 residues. This CDR3 reads CASSAGTRSPYEQYF. In nucleotides, the CDR3 is TGTGCCAGCAGCGCGGGGACTAGAAGCCCCTACGAGCAGTACTTC.

This chain links TRBV6-6 with TRBJ2-2; 7 bases match TRBD1. The CDR3 extends over 13 amino acids. J gave up 6 bases and V 5 bases, and 3 bases lay outside the gene matches. CDR1 and CDR2 (germline): MNHNY, SVGAGI (reference sequence). The CDR3 DNA sequence: TGTGCCAGCAGTGGCAGGGGGTCCGGGGAGCTGTTTTTT. Translated: CASSGRGSGELFF.

The gene calls are TRBV19 and TRBJ1-3, with 7 nucleotides matching TRBD1. Germline V CDR1 and CDR2: LNHDA, SQIVND (reference sequence). The CDR3 runs to 18 residues. V was pared by 1 base and J by 0 bases, with 9 bases of the junction left unmatched. The CDR3 DNA sequence: TGTGCCAGTAGTATAGGACCCTGGCCAGGGGGCTCTGGAAACACCATATATTTT. This encodes CASSIGPWPGGSGNTIYF.

The sample holds one count of this clone. The chain joins TRBV10-3 to TRBJ2-7; 7 positions agree with TRBD1. Germline-derived CDR1 and CDR2 are ENHRY and SYGVKD. Trimming took 8 bases from V and 5 from J; bases not matched to a gene: 12. The CDR3 has 14 residues. The CDR3 region has the DNA TGTGCCATCCTCAGGGACAGAGGATTTAACGAGCAGTACTTC. Translating it yields CAILRDRGFNEQYF.

The rearrangement joins TRBV28 to TRBJ1-2; the D is unclear. Per the germline V gene, CDR1 is MDHEN and CDR2 is SYDVKM. Between the trimmed V and J ends, which lost 3 bases and 8 bases, there was a span of 7 bases. This CDR3 is built from 11 residues. The CDR3 DNA reads TGTGCCAGCAGTTTTCTCTCGGGCTACACCTTC. Translation: CASSFLSGYTF.

The rearrangement joins TRBV7-9 to TRBJ2-2, with D tentatively TRBD1 (5 bases). CDR3 length: 15 residues. The V end was cut by 7 bases, the J end by 1 base, with 13 bases between. Germline values: CDR1 SEHNR, CDR2 FQNEAQ (reference sequence). CDR3 nucleotides: TGTGCCAGCACTCCCCCAGGGATGAACACCGGGGAGCTGTTTTTT. Translated: CASTPPGMNTGELFF.

The J gene is TRBJ2-7, the V gene TRBV28; a possible D gene is TRBD2 (5 bases). Germline CDR1 MDHEN, CDR2 SYDVKM. The length of the CDR3 is 15 residues. Trimming shortened V by 7 bases and J by 6 bases, and 22 bases separated the two germline ends. CDR3 residues: CASNIPGERAREQYF. In nucleotides, the CDR3 is TGTGCCAGCAATATCCCCGGGGAACGGGCTCGCGAGCAGTACTTC.

The chain couples TRBV28 to TRBJ2-3; maybe TRBD1 (5 bases). The CDR3 contains 15 residues. Trimming shortened V by 3 bases and J by 4 bases, and 14 bases separated the two germline ends. Looked up from germline, CDR1 is MDHEN and CDR2 is SYDVKM. In DNA, the CDR3 is TGTGCCAGCAGTTTGTTCGGCAGGGAAGCAGATACGCAGTATTTT. Translated, it gives CASSLFGREADTQYF.

This chain links TRBV28 with TRBJ2-1; D is unresolved. The CDR3 covers 14 residues. V lost 5 bases, J lost 5 bases, and 13 bases lay in between. Germline-derived CDR1 and CDR2 are MDHEN and SYDVKM. The CDR3 nucleotides read TGTGCCAGCAGTCCTGCCCTACAGAACAATGAGCAGTTCTTC. This gives the protein CASSPALQNNEQFF. Drawing the rest from reference TRBV28 and TRBJ2-1, the complete variable domain is DVKVTQSSRYLVKRTGEKVFLECVQDMDHENMFWYRQDPGLGLRLIYFSYDVKMKEKGDIPEGYSVSREKKERFSLILESASTNQTSMYLCASSPALQNNEQFFGPGTRLTVL.

J is TRBJ1-1 and V is TRBV6-5; D gene unclear. Germline assignment: CDR1 MNHEY and CDR2 SVGAGI. Trimming shortened V by 2 bases and J by 0 bases, and 7 bases separated the two germline ends. The CDR3 is made up of 14 amino acids. Written as DNA, the CDR3 is TGTGCCAGCAGTTACGAGGGATTGAACACTGAAGCTTTCTTT. Residues: CASSYEGLNTEAFF.

The V call is TRBV7-9, the J call TRBJ1-3; perhaps TRBD1 as D (5 bases). V shed 3 bases and J shed 2 bases, with 17 bases lying between them. Germline lookup yields CDR1 SEHNR and CDR2 FQNEAQ (reference sequence). This CDR3 spans 17 amino acids. CDR3 DNA sequence: TGTGCCAGCAGCTTGAGACGACAGACCCGAACTGGAAACACCATATATTTT. This codes for CASSLRRQTRTGNTIYF.

The chain recombines TRBV27 with TRBJ2-1; 7 bases line up with TRBD2. The V gene end was trimmed by 7 bases and the J gene end by 7 bases; junction bases not matched to a gene: 16. Germline CDR1 reads MNHEY; CDR2 reads SMNVEV (reference sequence). CDR3 length equals 16 residues. The CDR3 reads CASTPRGAGRWNEQFF. CDR3 DNA: TGTGCCAGCACCCCGCGGGGAGCGGGAAGGTGGAATGAGCAGTTCTTC.

This clone was seen a few times. The junction departs from the called germline gene at one end, perhaps through a read error. This CDR3 is CATSREHISGATYEQYF. CDR3 DNA: TGTGCCACCAGCCGAGAACACATTAGCGGAGCGACCTACGAGCAGTACTTC. This sequence joins TRBV15 and TRBJ2-5; a weak D match, TRBD2 (6 bases). The end of the DNA fits TRBJ2-7 better, so the J call may be wrong. The germline V gene encodes CDR1 LNHNV and CDR2 YYDKDF (reference sequence). This CDR3 has 17 amino acids.

The table lists this clone with a count of one. This CDR3 is also generated by other DNA sequences in the sample. The gene calls are TRBV18 and TRBJ2-7; no clear D. Trimming took 0 bases from V and 2 from J, leaving 8 bases between them. This CDR3 is 14 amino acids long. Germline V gene data show CDR1 as KGHSH and CDR2 as LQKENI. This CDR3 is CASSPPGPAYEQYF. In DNA, the CDR3 is TGTGCCAGCTCACCACCCGGTCCTGCCTACGAGCAGTACTTC.